These T cell receptor beta chains were read from a single sample in a study of blood T cell repertoires in COVID-19. This table comes from immunoSEQ multiplex PCR, and its TCRdb copy is limited to in-frame clones, with some not included. The repertoire holds 250,000 to 300,000 clones, with just over 90% as singletons. Sequencing used peripheral blood. These receptor sequences come from a woman under 40 with COVID-19, enrolled during active disease. CDR3s include the opening cysteine and the closing phenylalanine or tryptophan. The order of the fields is J gene, D gene, clone size, V gene, CDR3 DNA, CDR3 protein. The D gene is left open where the match is weak. Part of the rows lack a size; the others show once, few, many or a class for expanded clones.

TRBJ2-2	TRBD1	NA	TRBV19	TGTGCCAGTAGTTTAAATACAGGGGGCCACGGGGAGCTGTTTTTT	CASSLNTGGHGELFF
TRBJ2-5	NA	NA	TRBV18	TGTGCCAGCTCACCACCGGAAGGGGTTGAGGAGACCCAGTACTTC	CASSPPEGVEETQYF
TRBJ1-5	TRBD1	NA	TRBV30	TGTGCCTGGAGCGCCGGGACAGGGGCCCAGCCCCAGCATTTT	CAWSAGTGAQPQHF
TRBJ1-2	NA	NA	TRBV10-2	TGCGCCAGCAGTGAGTCTACCCTATACTATGGCTACACCTTC	CASSESTLYYGYTF
TRBJ2-1	TRBD1	NA	TRBV28	TGTGCCAGCAGCCCAACAGGGGCCAATGAGCAGTTCTTC	CASSPTGANEQFF
TRBJ2-1	TRBD2	NA	TRBV30	TGTGCCTGGAGGACTAGCGGGAGTAGTAATGAGCAGTTCTTC	CAWRTSGSSNEQFF
TRBJ2-1	TRBD2	NA	TRBV7-2	TGTGCCAGCAGCCAGACTAGCGGGAGTCGGAATGAGCAGTTCTTC	CASSQTSGSRNEQFF
TRBJ2-2	NA	once	TRBV9	TGTGCCAGCAGCGTTTTGGGGGGTGTCGGCACCGGGGAGCTGTTTTTT	CASSVLGGVGTGELFF
TRBJ1-1	TRBD1	NA	TRBV19	TGTGCCAGTAGGACGACAGGGGGCAAGAACACTGAAGCTTTCTTT	CASRTTGGKNTEAFF
TRBJ1-4	TRBD1	NA	TRBV7-9	TGTGCCAGCAGCTTAAACTTCCGGACAGGCGGCAATGAAAAACTGTTTTTT	CASSLNFRTGGNEKLFF
TRBJ2-3	NA	NA	TRBV9	TGTGCCAGCAGCGTTTCATCAGATACGCAGTATTTT	CASSVSSDTQYF
TRBJ2-5	TRBD2	NA	TRBV18	TGTGCCAGCTCACCACGAGCTAGCGGGACGTCCCAAGAGACCCAGTACTTC	CASSPRASGTSQETQYF
TRBJ1-4	NA	NA	TRBV25-1	TGTGCCAGCAGTGAATCAGGGACACCCGCTTTACAAAAACTGTTTTTT	CASSESGTPALQKLFF
TRBJ2-5	NA	NA	TRBV5-1	TGCGCCAGCAGCTTAAATTGGCGGGAGACCCAGTACTTC	CASSLNWRETQYF
TRBJ1-2	TRBD1	NA	TRBV3-1/TRBV3-2	TGTGCCAGCAGCCGTCCGGGACAGGGGGCAGGTGGCTACACCTTC	CASSRPGQGAGGYTF
TRBJ1-2	NA	NA	TRBV5-4	TGTGCCAGCAGTTTCCAGGGGTTAGGCTACACCTTC	CASSFQGLGYTF
TRBJ2-5	NA	NA	TRBV30	TGTGCCTGGAGTCGAGATCTGACAGCACAAGAGACCCAGTACTTC	CAWSRDLTAQETQYF
TRBJ2-3	TRBD1	NA	TRBV10-1	TGCGCCAGCAGTTGGACAGGGGAAGATACGCAGTATTTT	CASSWTGEDTQYF
TRBJ1-1	TRBD1	once	TRBV3-1/TRBV3-2	TGTGCCAGCACCGGACAGGTTAACACTGAAGCTTTCTTT	CASTGQVNTEAFF
TRBJ2-7	NA	NA	TRBV7-3	TGTGCCAGCAGCCTACAAGGAAGCGCAAACTACGAGCAGTACTTC	CASSLQGSANYEQYF
TRBJ1-1	TRBD1	NA	TRBV5-1	TGCGCCAGCAGCTCGACAGGGGGCATGCCTGAAGCTTTCTTT	CASSSTGGMPEAFF
TRBJ1-1	NA	NA	TRBV19	TGTGCCAGTAGTATCGGGGGGAACACTGAAGCTTTCTTT	CASSIGGNTEAFF
TRBJ1-1	TRBD1	NA	TRBV18	TGTGCCAGCTCACCGCGACAGGGGGCGACCGGTACTGAAGCTTTCTTT	CASSPRQGATGTEAFF
TRBJ2-7	TRBD1	NA	TRBV11-2	TGTGCCAGCAGCCTGGGACAGCAATACGAGCAGTACTTC	CASSLGQQYEQYF
TRBJ1-1	TRBD1	NA	TRBV9	TGTGCCAGCAGCGTAGGTGGGCAGGGGGCGAAGAAAGCTTTCTTT	CASSVGGQGAKKAFF
TRBJ2-5	NA	once	TRBV12-5	TGTGCTAGTGGTTTGGTGGAGGGACAAGAGACCCAGTACTTC	CASGLVEGQETQYF
TRBJ1-2	NA	NA	TRBV29-1	TGCAGCGTTGAAGAAATAGCGGGCCCTAACTATGGCTACACCTTC	CSVEEIAGPNYGYTF
TRBJ1-1	NA	NA	TRBV29-1	TGCAGCGTTGAACTGGAGTCAGGGATCCTTGAATCTGCGAACACTGAAGCTTTCTTT	CSVELESGILESANTEAFF
TRBJ2-6	NA	NA	TRBV13	TGTGCCAGCAGCTCGGGACAAAAACCCTCTGGGGCCAACGTCCTGACTTTC	CASSSGQKPSGANVLTF
TRBJ2-2	NA	once	TRBV25-1	TGTGCCAGCAGTTCCCCCCCTTCACAGGGCCATCCCGGGGAGCTGTTTTTT	CASSSPPSQGHPGELFF
TRBJ2-3	TRBD2	NA	TRBV5-8	TGTGCCAGCAGCTTCCTAAGCGGGAGGGCCGTAGATACGCAGTATTTT	CASSFLSGRAVDTQYF
TRBJ2-1	NA	NA	TRBV29-1	TGCAGCGTTGACCCATACAATGAGCAGTTCTTC	CSVDPYNEQFF
TRBJ2-2	NA	NA	TRBV9	TGTGCCAGCAGCGTAGGGAGGGGACTTTACACCGGGGAGCTGTTTTTT	CASSVGRGLYTGELFF
TRBJ1-1	NA	NA	TRBV19	TGTGCCAGTAGTACGGGCACTGAAGCTTTCTTT	CASSTGTEAFF
TRBJ2-7	TRBD1	NA	TRBV27	TGTGCCAGCAGTGAGGGACAGTTCTACGAGCAGTACTTC	CASSEGQFYEQYF
TRBJ2-5	TRBD1	NA	TRBV28	TGTGCCAGCAGCCCACGACAGGGGATCAAACAAGAGACCCAGTACTTC	CASSPRQGIKQETQYF
TRBJ2-4	NA	NA	TRBV2	TGTGCCAGCAGTACCCGAGGTACAGGGCCAAACATTCAGTACTTC	CASSTRGTGPNIQYF
TRBJ2-5	NA	NA	TRBV7-9	TGTGCCAGCAGCATAAGACTAGGGGCAGAGACCCAGTACTTC	CASSIRLGAETQYF
TRBJ1-4	TRBD1	NA	TRBV3-1/TRBV3-2	TGTGCCAGCAGCCCCCGAACAGGGGGTGGAGAAAAACTGTTTTTT	CASSPRTGGGEKLFF
TRBJ2-5	TRBD1	NA	TRBV11-2	TGTGCCAGCAGCCTAAGGACAGGGGAAGAGACCCAGTACTTC	CASSLRTGEETQYF
TRBJ1-2	NA	NA	TRBV3-1/TRBV3-2	TGTGCCAGCAGTCCGCGGGGAATGGGATATGGCTACACCTTC	CASSPRGMGYGYTF
TRBJ2-7	TRBD1	NA	TRBV30	TGTGCCTGGAGAACTGGACAGGGCCCTGAGTACTTC	CAWRTGQGPEYF